This TCR beta chain was recorded in a study of T-cell reconstitution after alpha-beta-depleted transplantation in children. Unique molecular identifiers were incorporated when the TCRbeta library was constructed. TCRdb re-called the PCR reads with MiXCR, one entry per CDR3 protein. The table has a few hundred thousand distinct CDR3 sequences, about 23% seen once. Trimming took off 4 bases at V and 5 bases at J, with 12 bases between the two ends. The CDR3 runs to 14 residues. The germline gives CDR1 MDHEN, CDR2 SYDVKM. This sequence was found in a girl aged 2 to 10 with Fanconi anemia, due to receive a stem cell transplant. The chain links TRBV28 to TRBJ2-1, with D possibly TRBD1 on 6 matching bases. The sequencing here drew on PBMCs, taken before TCRalphabeta/CD19-depleted stem cell transplant. The CDR3 loop is CASSWRQENNEQFF. CDR3 in DNA: TGTGCCAGCAGTTGGAGACAGGAAAACAATGAGCAGTTCTTC.